One and the same sample provided the 19 T cell receptor beta chains below, sequenced in a study of blood T cell repertoires in COVID-19. This table comes from immunoSEQ multiplex PCR, and its TCRdb copy is limited to in-frame clones, with some not included. The table has hundreds of thousands of clones, about 87% seen once; the top ten hold roughly a tenth. Sequencing was carried out using PBMCs or T cells enriched from blood (not recorded which). All receptors derive from a woman aged 45-65 years who had recovered from COVID-19.

Ten or more counts support this clone. The chain combines TRBV5-1 with TRBJ1-2; TRBD1 matches 7 bases. The CDR3 has 16 residues. Trimming cost V 5 bases and J 4 bases; bases outside gene matches: 14. Germline CDR1 SGHRS, CDR2 YFSETQ. The CDR3 region has the DNA TGCGCCAGCAGGCCATATCGAGGACAGGCGGGCTATGGCTACACCTTC. Amino acids: CASRPYRGQAGYGYTF.

The chain employs TRBV7-3 and TRBJ2-3; 7 positions match TRBD2. The germline V gene has CDR1 SGHTA and CDR2 FQGTGA. The CDR3 totals 15 residues. J was trimmed by 0 bases and V by 3 bases; bases with no gene match: 3. The DNA for the CDR3 is TGTGCCAGCAGCTTTACGGGGGGTAGCACAGATACGCAGTATTTT. Its protein is CASSFTGGSTDTQYF.

CDR3 in amino acids: CASSPSVIGTGPSGNTIYF. In DNA, the CDR3 is TGTGCCAGCTCACCAAGCGTGATCGGGACAGGTCCTTCAGGAAACACCATATATTTT. The rearrangement joins TRBV18 to TRBJ1-3; 8 bases agree with TRBD1. Germline loops: CDR1 KGHSH, CDR2 LQKENI. The CDR3 is 19 amino acids. Germline trimming cut 2 bases from V and 4 bases from J; bases unmatched to any gene: 16.

This chain joins TRBV6-4 and TRBJ2-7; weak D call: TRBD2 (5 bases). V shed 0 bases and J shed 4 bases, with 16 bases lying between them. CDR1 MRHNA and CDR2 SNTAGT come from the germline V gene. The CDR3 runs 16 residues. This chain's CDR3 is CASSDSIRGGPYEQYF. The CDR3 bases are TGTGCCAGCAGTGACTCGATCCGAGGAGGACCTTACGAGCAGTACTTC.

V usage is TRBV5-5 and J usage is TRBJ2-7, with 7 bases lining up with TRBD2. V was clipped by 2 bases and J by 5 bases; unmatched bases: 7. CDR3 length: 14 residues. CDR1 is SGHKS, CDR2 YYEKEE, per germline (reference sequence). CDR3 in amino acids: CASSLGGGYHEQYF. The CDR3 DNA is TGTGCCAGCAGCTTAGGCGGGGGATACCACGAGCAGTACTTC.

This chain joins TRBV12-3 or TRBV12-4 and TRBJ2-1; a weak D match, TRBD2 (5 bases). Trimming removed 3 bases at V and 10 bases at J, with 13 bases between. The CDR3 consists of 13 residues. CDR3 protein: CASSFVDEGEQFF. The CDR3 DNA sequence: TGTGCCAGCAGTTTCGTAGACGAGGGCGAGCAGTTCTTC.

This clone was observed once. This chain connects TRBV15 to TRBJ1-1, with 8 bases fitting TRBD1. J lost 1 base, V lost 0 bases, and 4 bases had no gene match. This CDR3 is built from 16 residues. Germline CDR1 and CDR2: LNHNV and YYDKDF (reference sequence). This CDR3 is CATSRDLQGANTEAFF. As DNA, the CDR3 is TGTGCCACCAGCAGAGATCTGCAGGGGGCGAACACTGAAGCTTTCTTT.

In DNA, the CDR3 is TGTGCCAGCGGCGCCGACTTAAACTCCTACGAGCAGTACTTC. Encoded protein: CASGADLNSYEQYF. The gene calls are TRBV28 and TRBJ2-7, with no clear D. This CDR3 is built from 14 residues. The germline V gene has CDR1 MDHEN and CDR2 SYDVKM. Trimming pared 8 bases from V and 0 bases from J, leaving 14 bases between.

The J gene is TRBJ2-2, the V gene TRBV10-3; 8 bases are a match to TRBD1. CDR3 size: 15 residues. J lost 5 bases, V lost 4 bases, and 6 bases had no gene match. Germline-derived CDR1 and CDR2 are ENHRY and SYGVKD. CDR3 coding DNA: TGTGCCATCAGTGGGGTCAGGGGGCCGACCGGGGAGCTGTTTTTT. It encodes CAISGVRGPTGELFF.

The CDR3 region is CASSLAQRNTEAFF. CDR3 coding DNA: TGCGCCAGCAGCTTGGCCCAGCGGAACACTGAAGCTTTCTTT. The chain is built from TRBV5-1 and TRBJ1-1; no clear D gene. The V gene's germline CDR1 is SGHRS and CDR2 YFSETQ. The CDR3 is made up of 14 amino acids. Deletions cut 0 bases from V and 1 base from J, with 7 bases between.

In this sample, this clone turned up a few times. The chain has TRBV7-9 and TRBJ2-7, with 8 bases lining up with TRBD1. The CDR3 has 13 residues. J lost 5 bases, V lost 1 base, and 1 base had no gene match. Germline V lookup: CDR1 SEHNR, CDR2 FQNEAQ (reference sequence). The CDR3: CASSLGTGHEQYF. For the CDR3, the DNA is TGTGCCAGCAGCTTAGGGACAGGGCACGAGCAGTACTTC.

The chain links TRBV10-3 to TRBJ1-3, with D uncertain. The CDR3 loop spans 11 amino acids. Germline loops: CDR1 ENHRY, CDR2 SYGVKD. Trimming stripped 3 bases from V and 6 bases from J, with 3 bases between. In DNA, the CDR3 is TGTGCCATCAGTGACCTAAACACCATATATTTT. This translates into CAISDLNTIYF.

CDR3 sequence (DNA): TGCGCCAGCAGCCCGCGGGGAGAGGGTAATAGCGGTACCTACGAGCAGTACTTC. Its protein is CASSPRGEGNSGTYEQYF. V is TRBV4-1 and J is TRBJ2-7, with D tentatively TRBD2 (6 bases). The germline V gene has CDR1 MGHRA and CDR2 YSYEKL. This CDR3 region has 18 residues. The ends were cut back, 4 bases at V and 2 bases at J, with 24 bases in the middle.

V and J are TRBV7-2 and TRBJ2-1; 9 positions agree with TRBD2. The CDR3 covers 16 residues. V lost 1 base and J lost 8; bases outside the gene matches: 9. Germline-derived CDR1 and CDR2 are SGHTA and FQGNSA. In nucleotides, the CDR3 is TGTGCCAGCAGCTTAGAAATAGCGGGGGCGTGGGATGAGCAGTTCTTC. Protein sequence: CASSLEIAGAWDEQFF. The full variable domain, in which reference TRBV7-2 and TRBJ2-1 provide the parts outside the CDR3, is GAGVSQSPSNKVTEKGKDVELRCDPISGHTALYWYRQSLGQGLEFLIYFQGNSAPDKSGLPSDRFSAERTGGSVSTLTIQRTQQEDSAVYLCASSLEIAGAWDEQFFGPGTRLTVL.

The chain is built from TRBV2 and TRBJ2-5, with D possibly being TRBD1 (6 bases). The CDR3 loop spans 15 amino acids. Trimming removed 2 bases at V and 4 bases at J, with 14 bases between. Germline V gene sequence: CDR1 SNHLY, CDR2 FYNNEI. The CDR3 loop is CASSEISAGAETQYF. DNA for the CDR3: TGTGCCAGCAGTGAAATTAGCGCAGGGGCAGAGACCCAGTACTTC.

DNA of the CDR3: TGTGCCAGCAGCGTAGATCAGGGGATATCCTACGAGCAGTACTTC. Protein: CASSVDQGISYEQYF. The chain has TRBV9 and TRBJ2-7, with a weak D call TRBD1 (6 bases). This CDR3 is 15 amino acids long. Trimming removed 0 bases at V and 1 base at J, with 11 bases between. Germline V CDR1 and CDR2: SGDLS, YYNGEE.

This chain joins TRBV11-1 and TRBJ1-1, with 7 bases lining up with TRBD1. Unmatched junction bases numbered 8, after V lost 5 bases and J lost 11 bases. This CDR3 region has 12 residues. The germline gives CDR1 SGHAT, CDR2 FQDESV (reference sequence). The CDR3 reads CASSPRQGEAFF. The CDR3 coding sequence is TGTGCCAGCAGCCCGAGACAGGGAGAGGCTTTCTTT.

The chain is built from TRBV6-5 and TRBJ1-6, with 7 bases lining up with TRBD1. The germline gives CDR1 MNHEY, CDR2 SVGAGI. V was clipped by 6 bases and J by 7 bases; unmatched bases: 9. The CDR3 contains 15 residues. The CDR3 sequence: CASRVTGLGNSPLHF. CDR3 DNA sequence: TGTGCCAGCAGAGTGACAGGGTTGGGGAATTCACCCCTCCACTTT.

The gene calls are TRBV4-1 and TRBJ1-1; D is undetermined. This CDR3 comprises 15 residues. Trimming cost V 4 bases and J 3 bases, with 15 bases left between them. Germline V gene lookup returns CDR1 MGHRA and CDR2 YSYEKL. The CDR3 sequence is CASSRFTNTDTEAFF. The CDR3 DNA reads as TGCGCCAGCAGCCGTTTTACCAATACTGACACTGAAGCTTTCTTT.